Below are 29 T cell receptor beta chains sequenced from a single sample in a study of tumor and adjacent non-tumor tissue in lung cancer. Three rounds of nested PCR, following a modified ARM-PCR protocol, produced the TCRbeta library. TCRdb fed the multiplex PCR reads into MiXCR, producing one record per CDR3 protein. The profile covers approximately 90,000 distinct CDR3 sequences, with around 65% appearing a single time and about 16% taken by the ten largest. RNA was extracted from bulk tissue without any cell sorting. The sequencing sample was made of lung tumor tissue. The receptors derive from a man between 65 and 85 years old with non-small cell lung cancer.

For this clonotype: Compared with germline, one end of the junction differs, possibly owing to a read error. V is TRBV4-1 and J is TRBJ1-2, with D perhaps TRBD1 (5 bases). CDR3 length equals 17 residues. Germline assignment: CDR1 MGHRA and CDR2 YSYEKL. Here the CDR3 reads CASSQDRTMSFNYGYTF. In nucleotides, the CDR3 is TGCGCCAGCAGCCAAGATCGGACAATGAGTTTTAACTATGGGTACACCTTC.

To note about this clonotype: A single base separates this from a much larger clone, so it may be a read error. The gene calls are TRBV18 and TRBJ2-5, with D perhaps TRBD1 (6 bases). Germline CDR1 and CDR2: KGHSH and LQKENI. V lost 3 bases, J lost 4 bases, and 15 bases lay in between. The CDR3 consists of 15 residues. CDR3 in amino acids: CASSPGQTVAETQYF. The CDR3 nucleotides read TGTGCCAGCTCACCCGGACAGACGGTGGCAGAGACCCAGTACTTC. Filled out from reference TRBV18 and TRBJ2-5, the complete variable domain reads NAGVMQNPRHLVRRRGQEARLRCSPMKGHSHVYWYRQLPEEGLKFMVYLQKENIIDESGMPKERFSAEFPKEGPSILRIQQVVRGDSAAYFCASSPGQTVAETQYFGPGTRLLVL.

A note on this clonotype: At one end the junction does not follow the germline gene, possibly because of a read error. V and J are TRBV4-2 and TRBJ1-6; TRBD1 might be the D (5 bases). CDR1 LGHNA and CDR2 YNFKEQ come from the germline V gene. CDR3 size: 16 residues. CDR3 protein: CSSSQDGGTQNSPLHF. The CDR3 bases are TGTTCCAGCAGTCAAGATGGGGGTACACAGAATTCACCCCTCCACTTT.

Concerning this clonotype: A junction boundary mismatches the germline segment, possibly from a read error. The chain recombines TRBV4-1 with TRBJ2-3; 10 nucleotides line up with TRBD1. Germline loops: CDR1 MGHRA, CDR2 YSYEKL. The CDR3 runs to 17 residues. CDR3 nucleotide sequence: TGCGCCTGCAGACCGGGACAGGGGACTTCGCGATCAGATACGCAGTATTTT. Protein: CACRPGQGTSRSDTQYF.

Of note for this clonotype: A much larger clonotype is one base distant, so this may be a read error. The V call is TRBV5-4, the J call TRBJ2-5, with 7 bases aligning to TRBD2. Per germline, CDR1 SGHNT and CDR2 YYREEE (reference sequence). The CDR3 contains 14 residues. CDR3 nucleotides: TGTACCAGCAGCTTGGGGGGACTATTAGAGACCCAGTACTTC. It yields the protein CTSSLGGLLETQYF. Complete variable domain (other parts from reference TRBV5-4 and TRBJ2-5): ETGVTQSPTHLIKTRGQQVTLRCSSQSGHNTVSWYQQALGQGPQFIFQYYREEENGRGNFPPRFSGLQFPNYSSELNVNALELDDSALYLCTSSLGGLLETQYFGPGTRLLVL.

Of note for this clonotype: This may come from a read error, since a much larger clone is one base off. The gene calls are TRBV28 and TRBJ2-1; D might be TRBD1 (6 bases). Trimming took 6 bases from V and 4 from J, leaving 25 bases between them. The CDR3 loop spans 18 amino acids. Germline V gives CDR1 MDHEN, CDR2 SYDVKM. CDR3: CASSQTAPGTLEYNEQFF. CDR3 bases: TGTGCCAGCAGCCAGACAGCCCCCGGGACATTGGAATACAATGAGCAGTTCTTC.

This clonotype was detected many times. The genes are TRBV29-1 and TRBJ1-2, with 8 bases identical to TRBD1. The V segment lost 4 bases and the J segment 3 bases; nucleotides outside the gene matches: 7. The CDR3 loop spans 14 amino acids. Germline values: CDR1 SQVTM, CDR2 ANQGSEA. The CDR3, as DNA: TGCAGCGTTGTTCCCGAGACAGGGGACTATGGCTACACCTTC. Translating gives CSVVPETGDYGYTF. Complete variable domain (other parts from reference TRBV29-1 and TRBJ1-2): SAVISQKPSRDICQRGTSLTIQCQVDSQVTMMFWYRQQPGQSLTLIATANQGSEATYESGFVIDKFPISRPNLTFSTLTVSNMSPEDSSIYLCSVVPETGDYGYTFGSGTRLTVV.

With respect to this clonotype: Given a much more abundant clone one base away, this may be a read error. The chain recombines TRBV6-5 with TRBJ2-2; D is uncertain. CDR1 and CDR2 (germline): MNHEY, SVGAGI. The CDR3 covers 12 residues. CDR3 sequence: CVSSYFSGELFF. CDR3 DNA: TGTGTCAGCAGTTACTTCTCCGGGGAGCTGTTTTTT.

The J gene is TRBJ1-1, the V gene TRBV29-1, with 7 bases fitting TRBD1. V shed 7 bases, J shed 12 bases, and the junction held 20 bases outside the gene matches. This CDR3 region has 14 residues. Germline V gene data show CDR1 as SQVTM and CDR2 as ANQGSEA. CDR3 region: CSARVGGGVTETFF. For the CDR3, the DNA is TGCAGCGCCAGGGTCGGAGGGGGCGTCACAGAAACTTTCTTT.

Worth noting for this clonotype: One end of the junction varies from germline; a read error may be responsible. The rearrangement links TRBV12-3 or TRBV12-4 to TRBJ1-5; 7 bases are a match to TRBD1. The CDR3 totals 13 residues. The DNA for the CDR3 is TGTGACAGCAGTCAACAGGGGAATCAGCCCCAGCATTTC. Protein: CDSSQQGNQPQHF.

The rearrangement links TRBV29-1 to TRBJ2-7; tentatively, D is TRBD1 or TRBD2 (5 bases each). Germline CDR1 reads SQVTM; CDR2 reads ANQGSEA. The germline V and J ends were trimmed by 5 bases and 10 bases, with 24 bases remaining between them. CDR3 size: 14 residues. The CDR3 DNA is TGCAGCGTTAAGTCTAGGGGAATTGGTAGCGAACAGTACTTC. Translating it yields CSVKSRGIGSEQYF.

This clonotype was detected ten times or more. J is TRBJ1-4 and V is TRBV29-1; D uncertain. The length of the CDR3 is 10 residues. Deletions cut 5 bases from V and 7 bases from J, with 5 bases between. Germline CDR1 SQVTM, CDR2 ANQGSEA. The CDR3 spells CSVLVEKLFF. CDR3 in DNA: TGCAGCGTTTTGGTTGAAAAACTGTTTTTT.

This clonotype was counted ten times or more. The rearrangement uses TRBV28 and TRBJ2-3; D remains unclear. V shed 5 bases and J shed 2 bases, with 5 bases lying between them. This CDR3 has 12 residues. Germline loops: CDR1 MDHEN, CDR2 SYDVKM. The CDR3 DNA reads TGTGCCAGCAGTCCCTACACAGATACGCAGTATTTT. Translation gives CASSPYTDTQYF.

Worth noting for this clonotype: Sequence at one end of the junction differs from germline and may be a read error. The chain couples TRBV7-9 to TRBJ1-1; no clear D. Germline V CDR1 and CDR2: SEHNR, FQNEAQ (reference sequence). The CDR3 spans 14 residues. Here the CDR3 reads CAGSPRVLNTEAFF. In DNA form, the CDR3 reads TGTGCCGGCAGCCCGAGGGTCTTGAACACTGAAGCTTTCTTT.

This clonotype came up many times. The chain couples TRBV20-1 to TRBJ2-3, with D possibly matching TRBD1 (6 bases). In germline, CDR1 is DFQATT, CDR2 SNEGSKA (reference sequence). V dropped 4 bases and J dropped 7 bases, with 12 bases sitting between them. The CDR3 runs 12 residues. The CDR3 nucleotides read TGCAGTGCTACCAACAGGGTCAATACGCAGTATTTT. Translating it yields CSATNRVNTQYF.

This clonotype was detected only a few times. A single base separates this from a much larger clone, so it may be a read error. The gene calls are TRBV29-1 and TRBJ2-4; a possible D gene is TRBD2 (5 bases). There are 11 residues in the CDR3. CDR1 SQVTM and CDR2 ANQGSEA come from the germline V gene. CDR3 residues: CSSLAKNIRYF. The CDR3 nucleotides read TGCAGCTCCCTAGCCAAAAACATTCGGTACTTC.

Regarding this clonotype: An end of the junction does not agree with germline; a read error may underlie this. This chain connects TRBV6-6 to TRBJ1-6, with TRBD1 as a possible D gene (5 bases). Germline CDR1 and CDR2: MNHNY and SVGAGI (reference sequence). The CDR3 has 16 amino acids. The CDR3 here is CVSSALQDKNNSPLHF. The CDR3 coding sequence is TGTGTCAGCAGCGCCCTCCAGGACAAGAATAATTCACCCCTCCACTTT.

V and J are TRBV11-1 and TRBJ2-7, with D perhaps matching TRBD1 or TRBD2 (5 bases each). This CDR3 contains 16 residues. The V and J ends lost 4 bases and 0 bases respectively, with 16 bases between them. The V gene's germline CDR1 is SGHAT and CDR2 FQDESV (reference sequence). For the CDR3, the DNA is TGTGCCAGCAGCTCCTCTGGGACCTATAACTCCTACGAGCAGTACTTC. Its translation: CASSSSGTYNSYEQYF.

In the case of this clonotype: With a much larger clone just one base away, this may be a read error. The genes are TRBV6-6 and TRBJ2-1, with 9 nucleotides matching TRBD2. Unmatched junction bases numbered 12, after V lost 2 bases and J lost 7 bases. Germline values: CDR1 MNHNY, CDR2 SVGAGI (reference sequence). The CDR3 is 17 amino acids. The CDR3 DNA follows: TGTGCCAGCAGTTACACGATGGTAGCGGGGGAGTGGAATGAGCAGTTCTTC. This gives the protein CASSYTMVAGEWNEQFF.

The CDR3 coding sequence is TGTGCCAGCAATCTGGGGGGTGCCCCGAGCGAAGCTTTCTTT. Amino acids: CASNLGGAPSEAFF. The chain carries TRBV12-3 or TRBV12-4 and TRBJ1-1; possibly TRBD1 for D (5 bases). CDR3 length equals 14 residues. V was pared by 7 bases and J by 8 bases, with 20 bases between.

Comments on this clonotype: Its ends do not fully match the called genes, so a read error is possible. The rearrangement uses TRBV5-1 and TRBJ2-2; weak D call: TRBD2 (5 bases). Germline values: CDR1 SGHRS, CDR2 YFSETQ. The CDR3 consists of 16 residues. The CDR3 protein is CASSYETGINTRELFF. The DNA of the CDR3 is TGCGCTAGCAGCTACGAAACGGGAATCAACACCAGGGAGCTGTTTTTT.

As concerns this clonotype: No conserved phenylalanine or tryptophan is present at the end of the CDR3, so a read error is the likely explanation. The DNA is left out, because the CDR3 cannot be placed on it with certainty; the CDR3 is given as TCRdb lists it. The chain joins TRBV29-1 to TRBJ1-5; the D call TRBD1 from the table was never checked on the DNA. From germline, CDR1 is SQVTM and CDR2 ANQGSEA. The CDR3 length equals 13 residues, ends included. The CDR3 sequence is CSVTTTGFGPLHI.

The V call is TRBV14, the J call TRBJ1-1; possibly TRBD1 for D (5 bases). V was trimmed by 1 base and J by 13 bases, leaving 16 bases between them. CDR1 and CDR2 from the germline V gene are SGHDN and FVKESK. The CDR3 contains 13 residues. The CDR3 sequence is CASSQVGGRSGFF. CDR3 nucleotide sequence: TGTGCCAGCAGCCAAGTGGGGGGGAGGAGTGGTTTCTTT.

This clonotype was picked up many times. The chain employs TRBV12-3 or TRBV12-4 and TRBJ2-5; TRBD1 agrees at 10 bases. J gave up 3 bases and V 4 bases, and 8 bases lay outside the gene matches. The CDR3 is 16 amino acids. CDR3 sequence: CASSSPFGTGEETQYF. CDR3 sequence (DNA): TGTGCCAGCAGTTCCCCCTTTGGGACAGGGGAAGAGACCCAGTACTTC.

Remarks on this clonotype: A much more abundant neighbour one base away suggests this may be a read error. The chain carries TRBV30 and TRBJ2-3; no reliable D call. The germline V and J ends were trimmed by 3 bases and 2 bases, with 15 bases remaining between them. Germline assignment: CDR1 GTSNPN and CDR2 SVGIG (reference sequence). This CDR3 contains 15 residues. CDR3 sequence (DNA): TGTGCCTGGAGACCCCTAGTGGTAGACACAGATACGCAGTATTTT. Amino acid sequence: CAWRPLVVDTDTQYF.

On this clonotype: A much larger clone is a single base away; this may be a read error. The chain carries TRBV12-3 or TRBV12-4 and TRBJ1-6; D may be TRBD1 (5 bases). The CDR3 loop spans 14 amino acids. V lost 10 bases and J lost 7, with 17 bases in between. The CDR3 region is CANSQGTKNSPLHF. The CDR3 bases are TGTGCCAACAGCCAGGGTACCAAAAATTCACCCCTCCACTTT.

This clonotype appeared many times. V and J are TRBV30 and TRBJ1-5; D unresolved. CDR3 length equals 14 residues. Looked up from germline, CDR1 is GTSNPN and CDR2 is SVGIG (reference sequence). Trimming left V 3 bases short and J 2 bases short, with 11 bases between. CDR3 in DNA: TGTGCCTGGAGCTTAGAAGGAGGCAATCAGCCCCAGCATTTT. Translating it yields CAWSLEGGNQPQHF.

This clonotype showed up just a few times. Given a much more abundant clone one base away, this may be a read error. The chain uses TRBV12-3 or TRBV12-4 and TRBJ2-2; 7 nucleotides match TRBD1. Losses at the gene ends were 4 bases for V and 4 bases for J; bases not matched to a gene: 6. This CDR3 comprises 15 residues. CDR3 DNA: TGTGCCAGCAGTTACGGGACAGTTTGCACCGGGGAGCTGTTTTTT. This codes for CASSYGTVCTGELFF.

The chain recombines TRBV25-1 with TRBJ2-7; the D gene is possibly TRBD1 (6 bases). Germline assignment: CDR1 MGHDK and CDR2 SYGVNS. V lost 3 bases to trimming and J lost 3 bases, with 18 bases between them. This CDR3 comprises 16 residues. The CDR3 region has the DNA TGTGCCAGCAGTGATCCCCTCGCCCCGGACAGCTACGAGCAGTACTTC. It codes for CASSDPLAPDSYEQYF.